These 28 T cell receptor beta chains originate from one sample sequenced in a study of CD8 T cells in Susac syndrome. Random hexamers were used to reverse transcribe the RNA input (about 0.5 to 1 ug). TCRdb called the immunoSEQ multiplex PCR reads again in MiXCR, with one record for every CDR3 protein. The sample records about 430,000 distinct CDR3 sequences, 75% to 90% being singletons. The sample taken for sequencing was CD8+ T cells from PBMCs. All receptors derive from a human donor with multiple sclerosis.

The V gene is TRBV10-3, the J gene TRBJ1-2; 8 bases fit TRBD1. Germline V gives CDR1 ENHRY, CDR2 SYGVKD. The CDR3 length is 17 residues. J lost 0 bases, V lost 3 bases, and 9 bases had no gene match. The CDR3 DNA is TGTGCCATCAGTGACCCGGCAGGGGGCCCCGCTAACTATGGCTACACCTTC. Translated, it gives CAISDPAGGPANYGYTF.

Only a few counts were recorded for this clonotype. V and J are TRBV5-8 and TRBJ2-1, with 10 bases identical to TRBD2. The CDR3 sequence is 16 residues long. The V gene's germline CDR1 is SGHTS and CDR2 YDEGEE. With V trimmed by 2 bases and J by 5 bases, 7 bases remained unmatched. The CDR3 loop is CASSLPGLALNNEQFF. DNA for the CDR3: TGTGCCAGCAGCTTACCGGGACTAGCGTTAAACAATGAGCAGTTCTTC.

The rearrangement joins TRBV2 to TRBJ2-6; 7 bases align to TRBD1. CDR3 size: 18 residues. Trimming at V came to 5 bases and at J to 0 bases, leaving 10 bases not matched to a gene. Germline CDR1 SNHLY, CDR2 FYNNEI. The CDR3 spells CASSRPGTDPSGANVLTF. Here the CDR3 DNA reads TGTGCCAGCAGTAGGCCCGGGACAGATCCCTCTGGGGCCAACGTCCTGACTTTC.

This chain connects TRBV27 to TRBJ2-4, with TRBD2 identical over 11 bases. The trim removed 3 bases at V and 0 bases at J, leaving 10 bases unmatched. The CDR3 contains 19 residues. Germline loops: CDR1 MNHEY, CDR2 SMNVEV (reference sequence). Here the CDR3 reads CASSLSGSGGALAKNIQYF. In DNA form, the CDR3 reads TGTGCCAGCAGTTTGAGCGGTAGCGGGGGGGCCCTAGCCAAAAACATTCAGTACTTC.

The genes are TRBV25-1 and TRBJ2-7; the D gene is possibly TRBD1 (5 bases). The CDR3 covers 14 residues. The germline V gene encodes CDR1 MGHDK and CDR2 SYGVNS. With 3 bases removed from V and 4 bases from J, the gap between germline ends came to 13 bases. The CDR3: CASSDPLKGYEQYF. The CDR3 nucleotides are TGTGCCAGCAGTGACCCCCTTAAGGGGTACGAGCAGTACTTC.

The V call is TRBV13, the J call TRBJ1-1, with D hard to call. The V and J ends lost 1 base and 4 bases respectively, with 7 bases between them. This CDR3 contains 13 residues. CDR1 and CDR2 (germline): PRHDT, FYEKMQ (reference sequence). CDR3 coding DNA: TGTGCCAGCAGCTTAGATCAGCCCACTGAAGCTTTCTTT. Residues: CASSLDQPTEAFF.

Written as DNA, the CDR3 is TGCGCCAGCAGCCAAGCGAATCCGGGCAATCAGCCCCAGCATTTT. Translation: CASSQANPGNQPQHF. The gene calls are TRBV4-1 and TRBJ1-5; D is unresolved. V lost 1 base to trimming and J lost 2 bases, with 9 bases between them. This CDR3 is 15 amino acids long. The germline CDR1 and CDR2 sequences are MGHRA and YSYEKL.

The V gene is TRBV16, the J gene TRBJ1-2; 10 bases align to TRBD1. This CDR3 comprises 12 residues. Trimming took 10 bases from V and 8 from J; bases not matched to a gene: 7. Germline lookup yields CDR1 KGHSY and CDR2 FQNENV. The CDR3 nucleotides are TGTGCCACCGGGGGGACAGGGGACGGCTACACCTTC. Translated: CATGGTGDGYTF. The full variable domain, rest sourced from reference TRBV16 and TRBJ1-2, is GEEVAQTPKHLVRGEGQKAKLYCAPIKGHSYVFWYQQVLKNEFKFLISFQNENVFDETGMPKERFSAKCLPNSPCSLEIQATKLEDSAVYFCATGGTGDGYTFGSGTRLTVV.

The chain has TRBV19 and TRBJ2-2, with D uncertain. V dropped 8 bases and J dropped 7 bases, with 11 bases sitting between them. This CDR3 is built from 12 residues. CDR1 and CDR2 from the germline V gene are LNHDA and SQIVND (reference sequence). CDR3 bases: TGTGCCAGTCTCCGAGGAAACGGGGAGCTGTTTTTT. This translates into CASLRGNGELFF.

This clonotype was observed a single time. J is TRBJ2-3 and V is TRBV27; D possibly matches TRBD1 or TRBD2 (5 bases each). Trimming shortened V by 7 bases and J by 11 bases, and 19 bases separated the two germline ends. The V gene's germline CDR1 is MNHEY and CDR2 SMNVEV (reference sequence). The CDR3 totals 13 residues. In nucleotides, the CDR3 is TGTGCCAGCAATAAATTCGGGTCTGGGGGGCAGTATTTT. Encoded protein: CASNKFGSGGQYF.

This sequence joins TRBV30 and TRBJ1-2; D is ambiguous. Germline lookup yields CDR1 GTSNPN and CDR2 SVGIG (reference sequence). Trimming cost V 4 bases and J 6 bases, with 12 bases left between them. The CDR3 extends over 12 amino acids. The CDR3 DNA reads TGTGCCTGGACCAGTGACCGGGATGGCTACACCTTC. Its translation: CAWTSDRDGYTF.

This chain joins TRBV30 and TRBJ2-7; TRBD1 matches 9 bases. J gave up 3 bases and V 5 bases, and 5 bases lay outside the gene matches. Germline loops: CDR1 GTSNPN, CDR2 SVGIG (reference sequence). This CDR3 has 13 residues. Here the CDR3 reads CAWALTGGYEQYF. DNA for the CDR3: TGTGCCTGGGCCTTGACAGGGGGCTACGAGCAGTACTTC.

The chain joins TRBV28 to TRBJ2-7; 11 positions agree with TRBD2. J gave up 2 bases and V 6 bases, and 6 bases lay outside the gene matches. The CDR3 sequence is 15 residues long. Germline loops: CDR1 MDHEN, CDR2 SYDVKM. CDR3 nucleotide sequence: TGTGCCAGCAGGCCACTAGCGGGAGTTACCTACGAGCAGTACTTC. Translated, it gives CASRPLAGVTYEQYF.

J is TRBJ2-7 and V is TRBV11-2; D not certain. Trimming pared 7 bases from V and 0 bases from J, leaving 13 bases between. CDR1 is SGHAT, CDR2 FQNNGV, per germline. The CDR3 has 14 amino acids. For the CDR3, the DNA is TGTGCCAGCACCCCATTTCCCGGCTCCTACGAGCAGTACTTC. Translating gives CASTPFPGSYEQYF.

V and J are TRBV28 and TRBJ1-2; D is unresolved. The CDR3 is 13 residues long. The germline V gene has CDR1 MDHEN and CDR2 SYDVKM. V was clipped by 6 bases and J by 6 bases, with 14 bases between them. DNA of the CDR3: TGTGCCAGCAGGTTTCAGACGGCTAATGGCTACACCTTC. As protein: CASRFQTANGYTF.

The chain joins TRBV19 to TRBJ2-7; 7 nucleotides align to TRBD2. Germline V gives CDR1 LNHDA, CDR2 SQIVND (reference sequence). CDR3 length: 14 amino acids. The junction had 10 bases not matched to a gene; V was cut back by 8 bases and J by 3 bases. The DNA of the CDR3 is TGTGCCAGTTCGCCCTCTAGCGGCGTCTACGAGCAGTACTTC. Translating it yields CASSPSSGVYEQYF.

The J gene is TRBJ2-3, the V gene TRBV4-1; 9 bases align to TRBD2. J lost 3 bases, V lost 3 bases, and 22 bases had no gene match. The CDR3 runs 21 residues. CDR1 and CDR2 from the germline V gene are MGHRA and YSYEKL. CDR3 in DNA: TGCGCCAGCAGCCACCCGTGGGGCGGGAGGGAAATGCAGCAGGGGACAGATACGCAGTATTTT. Protein sequence: CASSHPWGGREMQQGTDTQYF.

The chain links TRBV6-5 to TRBJ2-2, with a possible D match to TRBD1 (6 bases). The CDR3 contains 15 residues. Germline CDR1 MNHEY, CDR2 SVGAGI. V was trimmed by 6 bases and J by 2 bases, leaving 13 bases between them. CDR3 nucleotides: TGTGCCAGCAGCCGACGGACAGATAACACCGGGGAGCTGTTTTTT. It codes for CASSRRTDNTGELFF.

The chain is built from TRBV3-1 and TRBJ1-4; D not certain. The CDR3 is 17 residues long. Trimming removed 0 bases from V and 3 bases from J, with 14 bases in between. Germline V CDR1 and CDR2: LGHDT, YNNKEL (reference sequence). The CDR3 DNA sequence: TGTGCCAGCAGCCAAGATAAAGGACGGGTCCCTAATGAAAAACTGTTTTTT. It yields the protein CASSQDKGRVPNEKLFF. Full variable domain (missing parts from reference TRBV3-1 and TRBJ1-4): DTAVSQTPKYLVTQMGNDKSIKCEQNLGHDTMYWYKQDSKKFLKIMFSYNNKELIINETVPNRFSPKSPDKAHLNLHINSLELGDSAVYFCASSQDKGRVPNEKLFFGSGTQLSVL.

In its sample, this clonotype was seen a few times. This chain links TRBV6-2 or TRBV6-3 with TRBJ1-1; D gene ambiguous. V gave up 4 bases and J gave up 0 bases, with 9 bases separating them. CDR1 and CDR2 from the germline V gene are MNHEY and SVGEGT. The CDR3 extends over 14 amino acids. This chain's CDR3 is CASSLRDLNTEAFF. CDR3 nucleotides: TGTGCCAGCAGTTTGCGGGATTTGAACACTGAAGCTTTCTTT.

This sequence joins TRBV29-1 and TRBJ2-3; 7 bases match TRBD2. J lost 0 bases, V lost 3 bases, and 6 bases had no gene match. CDR1 and CDR2 (germline): SQVTM, ANQGSEA. The CDR3 spans 15 residues. This chain's CDR3 is CSVEGTTQSTDTQYF. The CDR3 DNA is TGCAGCGTTGAGGGGACTACACAGAGCACAGATACGCAGTATTTT.

The chain has TRBV2 and TRBJ2-1; 8 bases agree with TRBD2. The CDR3 totals 14 residues. With V trimmed by 4 bases and J by 9 bases, 8 bases remained unmatched. From germline, CDR1 is SNHLY and CDR2 FYNNEI. The CDR3, as DNA: TGTGCCAGCAGTGTAAGCGGGAGTGGAAGTGAGCAGTTCTTC. Translated, it gives CASSVSGSGSEQFF.

This chain links TRBV23-1 with TRBJ1-5; 7 nucleotides agree with TRBD1. TRBV23-1 is an open reading frame whose function is uncertain. The CDR3 covers 16 residues. After removal of 3 bases from V and 7 bases from J, the junction contained 12 bases not matched to a gene. The CDR3 region has the DNA TGCGCCAGCAGTCACCCAAGGAGGGGGCCGGGGCAGCCCCAGCATTTT. This encodes CASSHPRRGPGQPQHF.

This clonotype was recorded only once. The CDR3 DNA follows: TGTGCCAGCAGCGGATCAGCGGGGGTGGCAGATACGCAGTATTTT. Translated, it gives CASSGSAGVADTQYF. The rearrangement joins TRBV7-6 to TRBJ2-3; 8 positions match TRBD2. CDR3 size: 15 residues. In germline, CDR1 is SGHVS, CDR2 FNYEAQ. Trimming cost V 5 bases and J 4 bases; bases outside gene matches: 8.

V gene TRBV5-1 combines with J gene TRBJ2-3; D unclear. Per the germline V gene, CDR1 is SGHRS and CDR2 is YFSETQ. Trimming took off 1 base at V and 2 bases at J, with 17 bases between the two ends. This CDR3 is 17 amino acids long. The CDR3 nucleotides are TGCGCCAGCAGCTTGTGGGCGGTCGCAGGCAACACAGATACGCAGTATTTT. It translates to CASSLWAVAGNTDTQYF.

V usage is TRBV6-1 and J usage is TRBJ2-7; the match to TRBD1 covers 7 bases. This CDR3 has 14 amino acids. Germline values: CDR1 MNHNS, CDR2 SASEGT. With V trimmed by 5 bases and J by 4 bases, 8 bases remained unmatched. The CDR3 reads CASSIDRAGYEQYF. DNA of the CDR3: TGTGCCAGCAGTATTGACAGGGCAGGATACGAGCAGTACTTC.

The J gene is TRBJ1-6, the V gene TRBV5-4, with unresolved D. Between the trimmed V and J ends, which lost 3 bases and 7 bases, there was a span of 11 bases. This CDR3 is 14 amino acids long. Germline assignment: CDR1 SGHNT and CDR2 YYREEE (reference sequence). Written as DNA, the CDR3 is TGTGCCAGCAGCTCTCAAGGAACGAATTCACCCCTCCACTTT. Its translation: CASSSQGTNSPLHF.

The chain uses TRBV7-2 and TRBJ2-7; D might be TRBD1 or TRBD2, each matching 7 bases. Germline-derived CDR1 and CDR2 are SGHTA and FQGNSA. The CDR3 length is 15 residues. V gave up 4 bases and J gave up 3 bases, with 16 bases separating them. Written as DNA, the CDR3 is TGTGCCAGCAGCTCGGCGGGGGACAGACTCTACGAGCAGTACTTC. The encoded protein is CASSSAGDRLYEQYF.